Below, one TCR beta chain is given with its context. This entry comes from a study of blood T cell repertoires in COVID-19. Study information: T cells, B-cell-depleted T cells, or PBMCs provided the cDNA or gDNA that served as material.

CDR1 is SGHNT, CDR2 YENEEA, per germline. The CDR3 extends over 15 amino acids. V was pared by 1 base and J by 7 bases, with 7 bases of the junction left unmatched. Per the original methods: Quantification of nucleated cells was approximated via reference gene primer amplification. Only in-frame clones appear in the TCRdb table, and some are missing; sequencing was by immunoSEQ multiplex PCR. V, J and clone size were drawn from that table, and D and trimming were deduced from the DNA. The sample includes more than 150,000 clones, 86% of them seen just once. This chain uses TRBV11-3 with TRBJ2-1; 7 bases match TRBD2. The specimen sequenced was peripheral blood. This sequence was found in a woman aged 70-85 years with acute or convalescent COVID-19. The CDR3 DNA reads TGTGCCAGCAGCTTAGGGTTAAGGCGGGAGAATGAGCAGTTCTTC. It specifies CASSLGLRRENEQFF. Full variable domain (outside the CDR3, taken from reference TRBV11-3 and TRBJ2-1): EAGVVQSPRYKIIEKKQPVAFWCNPISGHNTLYWYLQNLGQGPELLIRYENEEAVDDSQLPKDRFSAERLKGVDSTLKIQPAELGDSAVYLCASSLGLRRENEQFFGPGTRLTVL.